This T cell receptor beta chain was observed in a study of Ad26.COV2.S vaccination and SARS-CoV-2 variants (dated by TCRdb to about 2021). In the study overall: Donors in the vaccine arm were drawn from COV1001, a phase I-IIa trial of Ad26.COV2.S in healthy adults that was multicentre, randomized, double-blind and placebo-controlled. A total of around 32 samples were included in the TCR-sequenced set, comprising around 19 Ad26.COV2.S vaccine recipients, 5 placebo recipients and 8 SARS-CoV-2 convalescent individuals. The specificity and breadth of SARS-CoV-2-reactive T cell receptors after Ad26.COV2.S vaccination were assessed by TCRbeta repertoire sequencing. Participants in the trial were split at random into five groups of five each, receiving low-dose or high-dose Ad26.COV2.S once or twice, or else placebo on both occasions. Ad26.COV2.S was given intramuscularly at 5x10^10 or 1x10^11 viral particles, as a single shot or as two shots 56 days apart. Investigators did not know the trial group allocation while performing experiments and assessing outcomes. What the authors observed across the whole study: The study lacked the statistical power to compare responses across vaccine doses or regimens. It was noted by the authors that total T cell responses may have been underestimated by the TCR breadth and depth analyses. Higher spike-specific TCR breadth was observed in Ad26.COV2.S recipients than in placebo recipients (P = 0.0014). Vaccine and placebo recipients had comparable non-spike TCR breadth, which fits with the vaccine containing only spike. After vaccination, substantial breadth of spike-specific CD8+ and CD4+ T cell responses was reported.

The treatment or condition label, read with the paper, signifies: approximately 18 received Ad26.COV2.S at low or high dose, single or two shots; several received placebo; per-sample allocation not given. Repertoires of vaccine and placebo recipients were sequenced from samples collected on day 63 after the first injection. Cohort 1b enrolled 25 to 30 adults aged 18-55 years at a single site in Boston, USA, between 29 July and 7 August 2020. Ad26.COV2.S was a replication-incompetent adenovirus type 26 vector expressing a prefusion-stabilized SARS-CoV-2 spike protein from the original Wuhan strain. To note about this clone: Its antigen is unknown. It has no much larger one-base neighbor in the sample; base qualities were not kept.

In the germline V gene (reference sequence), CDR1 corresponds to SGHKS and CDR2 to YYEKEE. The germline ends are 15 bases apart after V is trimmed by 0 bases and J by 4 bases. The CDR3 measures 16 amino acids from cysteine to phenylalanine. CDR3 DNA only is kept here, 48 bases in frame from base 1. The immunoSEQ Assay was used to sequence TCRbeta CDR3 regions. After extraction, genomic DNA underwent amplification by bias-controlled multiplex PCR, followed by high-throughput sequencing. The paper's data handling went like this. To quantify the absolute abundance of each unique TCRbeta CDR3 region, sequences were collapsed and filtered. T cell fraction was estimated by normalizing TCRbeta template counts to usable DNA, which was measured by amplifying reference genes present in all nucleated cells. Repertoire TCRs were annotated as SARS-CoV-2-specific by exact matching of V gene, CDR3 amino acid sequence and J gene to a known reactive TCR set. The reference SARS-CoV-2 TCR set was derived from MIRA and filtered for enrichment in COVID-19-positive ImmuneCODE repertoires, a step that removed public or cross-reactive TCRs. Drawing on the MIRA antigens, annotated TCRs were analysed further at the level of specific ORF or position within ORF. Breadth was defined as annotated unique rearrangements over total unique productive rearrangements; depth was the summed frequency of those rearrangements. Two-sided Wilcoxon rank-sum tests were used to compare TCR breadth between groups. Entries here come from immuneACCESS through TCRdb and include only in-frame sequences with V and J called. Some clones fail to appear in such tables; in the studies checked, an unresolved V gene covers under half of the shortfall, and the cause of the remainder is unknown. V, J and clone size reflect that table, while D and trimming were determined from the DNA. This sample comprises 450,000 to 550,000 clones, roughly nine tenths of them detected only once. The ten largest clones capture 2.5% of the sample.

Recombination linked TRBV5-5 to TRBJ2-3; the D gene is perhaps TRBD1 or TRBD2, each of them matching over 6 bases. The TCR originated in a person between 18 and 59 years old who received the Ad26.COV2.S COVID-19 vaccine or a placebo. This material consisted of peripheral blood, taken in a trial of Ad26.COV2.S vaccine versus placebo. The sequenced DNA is TGTGCCAGCAGCTTGGCTCAAGGGGGGTGGGCAGATACGCAGTATTTT. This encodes CASSLAQGGWADTQYF.